These 23 T cell receptor beta chains share one sample of origin, sequenced in a study of regulatory T cells in long-lasting Graves disease. CDR3 regions were amplified by Arm-PCR using iRepertoire HTBI primers to build TCR beta libraries. TCRdb re-analysed the multiplex PCR reads in MiXCR, keeping a single row per CDR3 protein. Of some 450,000 distinct CDR3 sequences listed, approximately 16% are singletons. The time point denotes: newly diagnosed GD, antithyroid drugs for less than 3 months. PBMC-extracted RNA yielded the TCR library. The sample also formed part of further work on T cells in Graves' hyperthyroidism and ophthalmopathy.

Source: peripheral blood mononuclear cells (PBMCs), taken at new diagnosis, from a patient treated with antithyroid drugs. These receptors came from a woman between 25 and 40 years old with Graves disease.

Details on this clonotype: Given a much more abundant clone one base away, this may be a read error. This chain joins TRBV24-1 and TRBJ2-1, with D unclear. V shed 5 bases and J shed 3 bases, with 13 bases lying between them. Germline CDR1 reads KGHDR; CDR2 reads SFDVKD. The CDR3 has 15 amino acids. The CDR3 nucleotides are TGTGCCACCAGTGCGGTCGATAACTTCTACAATGAGCAGTTCTTC. It is translated as CATSAVDNFYNEQFF.

This clonotype was counted ten times or more. A junction boundary mismatches the germline segment, possibly from a read error. The V and J genes are TRBV18 and TRBJ2-1; 9 bases align to TRBD1. The V gene's germline CDR1 is KGHSH and CDR2 LQKENI. This CDR3 has 12 residues. DNA for the CDR3: TGTGCCAGCTCAATACCGGGACAGGGCGGGCTCTTC. It is translated as CASSIPGQGGLF.

The chain joins TRBV7-8 to TRBJ2-3; possibly TRBD1 or TRBD2 for D (5 bases each). Germline V gives CDR1 SGHVS, CDR2 FQNEAQ. The V end was cut by 2 bases, the J end by 2 bases, with 14 bases between. This CDR3 is built from 16 residues. This CDR3 is CASSLIGTDNTDTQYF. CDR3 coding DNA: TGTGCCAGCAGCTTAATAGGGACGGATAACACAGATACGCAGTATTTT.

This clonotype was found a few times. V is TRBV5-1 and J is TRBJ1-2, with D tentatively TRBD1 (6 bases). Trimming removed 5 bases at V and 6 bases at J, with 11 bases between. Germline CDR1 reads SGHRS; CDR2 reads YFSETQ. The CDR3 consists of 12 residues. CDR3 nucleotide sequence: TGCGCCAGCAGAAGGGGGGGCGATGGCTACACCTTC. Protein sequence: CASRRGGDGYTF.

This clonotype was detected ten times or more. The chain recombines TRBV12-5 with TRBJ2-2; 11 bases line up with TRBD1. J was trimmed by 3 bases and V by 4 bases; bases with no gene match: 1. The length of the CDR3 is 15 residues. Germline V gives CDR1 LGHNT, CDR2 FRNRAP. DNA for the CDR3: TGTGCTAGTGGTTCGGGACAGGGGGACACCGGGGAGCTGTTTTTT. This sequence encodes CASGSGQGDTGELFF.

The V gene is TRBV12-3 or TRBV12-4, the J gene TRBJ2-2, with 9 nucleotides matching TRBD1. The CDR3 runs to 15 residues. J lost 3 bases, V lost 7 bases, and 6 bases had no gene match. The DNA for the CDR3 is TGTGCCAGCATTCCGGGACAGGGATACACCGGGGAGCTGTTTTTT. Amino acid sequence: CASIPGQGYTGELFF.

This clonotype was counted at least ten times. The V call is TRBV11-3, the J call TRBJ2-2; D gene unclear. Trimming removed 2 bases at V and 4 bases at J, with 8 bases between. Per the germline V gene, CDR1 is SGHNT and CDR2 is YENEEA. This CDR3 has 14 residues. The CDR3 DNA is TGTGCCAGCAGCTTAACCTTCGGCACCGGGGAGCTGTTTTTT. Encoded protein: CASSLTFGTGELFF.

With respect to this clonotype: The junction and the germline gene differ at one end; a read error may be behind it. The gene calls are TRBV2 and TRBJ2-7, with 8 nucleotides matching TRBD1. The CDR3 runs to 15 residues. Germline V CDR1 and CDR2: SNHLY, FYNNEI. The CDR3 sequence is CASSQSWTGNYEQYF. For the CDR3, the DNA is TGCGCCAGCAGCCAATCATGGACAGGGAACTACGAGCAGTACTTC.

The chain carries TRBV7-9 and TRBJ2-1; D not certain. Germline lookup yields CDR1 SEHNR and CDR2 FQNEAQ (reference sequence). The V end was cut by 3 bases, the J end by 13 bases, with 10 bases between. The CDR3 contains 11 residues. CDR3 loop: CASSFGPLQFF. The DNA of the CDR3 is TGTGCCAGCAGCTTCGGGCCGCTACAGTTCTTC. The variable domain in full, with the rest retrieved from reference TRBV7-9 and TRBJ2-1, is DTGVSQNPRHKITKRGQNVTFRCDPISEHNRLYWYRQTLGQGPEFLTYFQNEAQLEKSRLLSDRFSAERPKGSFSTLEIQRTEQGDSAMYLCASSFGPLQFFGPGTRLTVL.

This rearrangement joins TRBV5-4 to TRBJ2-7; 8 nucleotides align to TRBD2. The length of the CDR3 is 16 residues. With 0 bases clipped from V and 0 bases from J, the junction kept 5 bases outside the gene matches. Per germline, CDR1 SGHNT and CDR2 YYREEE (reference sequence). The CDR3 nucleotides read TGTGCCAGCAGCTTGGGAGCGGGAGACGCCTCCTACGAGCAGTACTTC. Its translation: CASSLGAGDASYEQYF. Complete variable domain (other parts from reference TRBV5-4 and TRBJ2-7): ETGVTQSPTHLIKTRGQQVTLRCSSQSGHNTVSWYQQALGQGPQFIFQYYREEENGRGNFPPRFSGLQFPNYSSELNVNALELDDSALYLCASSLGAGDASYEQYFGPGTRLTVT.

The chain couples TRBV5-1 to TRBJ2-3, with 13 bases identical to TRBD2. The germline gives CDR1 SGHRS, CDR2 YFSETQ. CDR3 length: 19 residues. After removal of 3 bases from V and 6 bases from J, the junction contained 16 bases not matched to a gene. DNA for the CDR3: TGCGCCAGCAGCTCCCCTTCGGGACTAGCGGGAAGGTTGAGGGATACGCAGTATTTT. Encoded protein: CASSSPSGLAGRLRDTQYF.

This clonotype was seen many times. The genes are TRBV9 and TRBJ1-2; D is undetermined. The CDR3 spans 14 residues. Trimming left V 3 bases short and J 0 bases short, with 9 bases between. CDR1 and CDR2 (germline): SGDLS, YYNGEE. The DNA for the CDR3 is TGTGCCAGCAGCGCCCGGAGCGCTAACTATGGCTACACCTTC. This gives the protein CASSARSANYGYTF.

The chain joins TRBV6-9 to TRBJ1-1; TRBD1 is a possible D gene (6 bases). Germline V gives CDR1 MNHGY, CDR2 SVAAGI. This CDR3 spans 13 amino acids. Trimming pared 4 bases from V and 4 bases from J, leaving 10 bases between. The CDR3: CASSWKGGTEAFF. The CDR3 nucleotides are TGTGCCAGCAGTTGGAAGGGGGGCACTGAAGCTTTCTTT.

The V call is TRBV6-2 or TRBV6-3, the J call TRBJ1-5; D not certain. The germline V and J ends were trimmed by 5 bases and 0 bases, with 14 bases remaining between them. The CDR3 spans 16 residues. Germline V gene lookup returns CDR1 MNHEY and CDR2 SVGEGT. As DNA, the CDR3 is TGTGCCAGCAGTGAAGCATATGGTTTTAGCAATCAGCCCCAGCATTTT. Amino acids: CASSEAYGFSNQPQHF.

This clonotype was found many times. The V gene is TRBV10-3, the J gene TRBJ2-3; 16 bases fit TRBD2. After removal of 3 bases from V and 6 bases from J, the junction contained 9 bases not matched to a gene. CDR1 ENHRY and CDR2 SYGVKD come from the germline V gene. The CDR3 length is 18 residues. The CDR3 loop reads CAISDPKRGLAGGDTQYF. CDR3 nucleotide sequence: TGTGCCATCAGTGACCCCAAGAGGGGACTAGCGGGAGGGGATACGCAGTATTTT.

This clonotype showed up many times. The chain uses TRBV7-2 and TRBJ1-5, with D maybe TRBD1 (6 bases). Germline V gives CDR1 SGHTA, CDR2 FQGNSA. The CDR3 contains 13 residues. V dropped 3 bases and J dropped 5 bases, with 8 bases sitting between them. DNA of the CDR3: TGTGCCAGCAGCTTCGCAGGGGATCAGCCCCAGCATTTT. Its translation is CASSFAGDQPQHF.

This clonotype was counted ten times or more. The chain links TRBV20-1 to TRBJ2-7; TRBD2 matches 10 bases. The trim removed 6 bases at V and 7 bases at J, leaving 15 bases unmatched. The CDR3 is 15 residues long. Germline V lookup: CDR1 DFQATT, CDR2 SNEGSKA (reference sequence). The chain's CDR3 is CSAPITSGARREQYF. The DNA of the CDR3 is TGCAGTGCACCCATAACTAGCGGGGCCAGGAGAGAGCAGTACTTC.

As to this clonotype: This clone may be a read error of a much larger clone one base away. The conserved final phenylalanine or tryptophan is absent from the CDR3, which likely points to a read error. This chain links TRBV9 with TRBJ1-1; D remains unclear. This CDR3 contains 15 residues. Per germline, CDR1 SGDLS and CDR2 YYNGEE. V gave up 3 bases and J gave up 0 bases, with 12 bases separating them. CDR3 bases: TGTGCCAGCAGCGCGGGCGGAAATCTGAACACTGAAGCTTTCCTT. Protein product: CASSAGGNLNTEAFL.

A note on this clonotype: This may be a read error, as it is one base from a much larger clone. The rearrangement joins TRBV18 to TRBJ1-4, with no clear D. Germline assignment: CDR1 KGHSH and CDR2 LQKENI. The CDR3 consists of 14 residues. Written as DNA, the CDR3 is TGTGCCAGCTCACCAGGAGACGGGAATGGAAAACTGTTTTTT. It specifies CASSPGDGNGKLFF.

The chain carries TRBV5-4 and TRBJ2-5, with 11 bases matching TRBD2. With V trimmed by 5 bases and J by 11 bases, 17 bases remained unmatched. CDR1 and CDR2 (germline): SGHNT, YYREEE (reference sequence). This CDR3 region has 16 residues. The CDR3 nucleotides read TGTGCCAGCAGTTCTCCGATAGCGGGGGGGATGAATGAGCAGTACTTC. Its protein is CASSSPIAGGMNEQYF.

The chain carries TRBV19 and TRBJ1-1, with 7 positions matching TRBD1. CDR1 and CDR2 from the germline V gene are LNHDA and SQIVND (reference sequence). With V trimmed by 6 bases and J by 2 bases, 15 bases remained unmatched. The CDR3 length is 17 residues. The CDR3 here is CASSSLRGTATNTEAFF. CDR3 DNA sequence: TGTGCCAGTAGCTCTCTCCGGGGGACAGCCACCAACACTGAAGCTTTCTTT.

This chain links TRBV20-1 with TRBJ2-2, with 7 bases lining up with TRBD1. This CDR3 is 12 amino acids long. Trimming took 5 bases from V and 7 from J; bases not matched to a gene: 4. The germline gives CDR1 DFQATT, CDR2 SNEGSKA (reference sequence). DNA for the CDR3: TGCAGTGCTTACTCAGGGGGCGGGGAGCTGTTTTTT. Translating gives CSAYSGGGELFF.

Notes on this clonotype: This may be a read error: a much more frequent sequence differs by one nucleotide. The V call is TRBV7-2, the J call TRBJ1-4; possible D gene TRBD1, 6 bases. Germline CDR1 SGHTA, CDR2 FQGNSA. Trimming shortened V by 4 bases and J by 7 bases, and 13 bases separated the two germline ends. The CDR3 is 14 residues long. This CDR3 reads CASSSDRLAEKLFF. The CDR3 coding sequence is TGTGCCAGCAGCTCAGACAGGCTTGCTGAAAAACTGTTTTTT.